This T cell receptor (beta chain) was captured in a study of cytomegalovirus exposure and HLA in healthy donors. Whole-study results and caveats: A later look showed TCR association rates differing by HLA locus, highest for DRB1 and lowest for HLA-C. Most TCRs appeared rarely, but some public TCRs recurred in many donors.

Looked up from germline, CDR1 is LGHNT and CDR2 is FRNRAP. J was trimmed by 4 bases and V by 6 bases; bases with no gene match: 6. This CDR3 is built from 15 residues. Turning to this clone: Its antigen is not known.

60 Vbeta and 13 Jbeta primers were used in PCR. Study processing details: It was a later analysis that counted roughly 80 million unique TCR beta chains, of which approximately 11 million were shared. Here immunoSEQ multiplex PCR was the method, and the copy in TCRdb shows in-frame clones only, minus some. Clone size and V and J calls were adopted from that table, with D and trimming inferred from the DNA. The sample consists of roughly 120,000 clones, roughly 63% of them appearing once. The chain links TRBV12-5 to TRBJ2-1, with 10 bases identical to TRBD1. The sequencing input was PBMCs. This clonotype was obtained from a man aged 25 to 40 in good health and CMV-seropositive. Here the CDR3 reads CASGSPGQGYNEQFF. The CDR3 DNA follows: TGTGCTAGTGGATCCCCGGGACAGGGGTACAATGAGCAGTTCTTC.